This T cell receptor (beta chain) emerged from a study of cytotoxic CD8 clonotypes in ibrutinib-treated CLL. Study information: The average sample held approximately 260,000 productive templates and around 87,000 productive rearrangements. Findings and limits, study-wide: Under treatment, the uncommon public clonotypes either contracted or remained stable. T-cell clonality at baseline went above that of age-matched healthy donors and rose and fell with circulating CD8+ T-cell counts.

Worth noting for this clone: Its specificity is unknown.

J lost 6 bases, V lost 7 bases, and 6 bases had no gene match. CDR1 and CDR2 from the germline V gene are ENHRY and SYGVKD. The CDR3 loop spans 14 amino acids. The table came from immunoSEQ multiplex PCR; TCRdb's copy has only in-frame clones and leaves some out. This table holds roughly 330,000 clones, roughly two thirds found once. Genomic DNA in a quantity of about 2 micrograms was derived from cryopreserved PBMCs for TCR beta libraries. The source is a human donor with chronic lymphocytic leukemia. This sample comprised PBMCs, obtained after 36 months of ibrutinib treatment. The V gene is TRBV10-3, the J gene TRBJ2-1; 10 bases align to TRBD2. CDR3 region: CAIKSGGALNEQFF. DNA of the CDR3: TGTGCCATCAAAAGCGGGGGGGCTCTCAATGAGCAGTTCTTC.